These T cell receptor beta chains were read from a single sample in a study of T cells in localized non-small cell lung cancer. Assay: immunoSEQ multiplex PCR; the TCRdb copy retains only in-frame clones and omits some. The table shows some 740 clones, with 21% occurring only once. Source: normal lung tissue next to the tumor, taken before any cancer treatment. These receptors were collected from a female donor over 55 with stage II lung adenocarcinoma. Each CDR3 is given with its conserved first and last residue. A D gene is named only where the DNA matches it firmly. Where a row states a size, it is once, few, many or the class of an expanded clone; other rows omit it.

abundance	v_gene	d_gene	j_gene	CDR3nt	CDR3aa
medium-sized	TRBV11-3	TRBD1	TRBJ1-1	TGTGCCAGCAGCTCTTCTGACAGGGATATTGTTACTGAAGCTTTCTTT	CASSSSDRDIVTEAFF
.	TRBV19	TRBD1	TRBJ2-3	TGTGCCAGCAGGGACAGGGTCACGGATGCAGATACGCAGTATTTT	CASRDRVTDADTQYF
.	TRBV5-1	.	TRBJ2-2	TGCGCCAGCTCCGTGGGACAGAACACCGGGGAGCTGTTTTTT	CASSVGQNTGELFF
.	TRBV10-2	.	TRBJ2-5	TGCGCCAGCACCGGAGGCCAAGAGACCCAGTACTTC	CASTGGQETQYF
few	TRBV18	.	TRBJ1-4	TGTGCCAGCTCACCATCCGCCCCTGGGATCAATAATGAAAAACTGTTTTTT	CASSPSAPGINNEKLFF
large	TRBV11-3	TRBD2	TRBJ2-7	TGTGCCAGCAGCCAAACGGACTCTAGCGGGACCTACGAGCAGTACTTC	CASSQTDSSGTYEQYF
few	TRBV11-3	TRBD2	TRBJ2-1	TGTGCCAGCCACATAGCGGGAGTTTTTTATGAGCAGTTCTTC	CASHIAGVFYEQFF
.	TRBV19	.	TRBJ1-5	TGTGCCAGTAGTTTGGACGGCTATCAGCCCCAGCATTTT	CASSLDGYQPQHF
large	TRBV7-2	.	TRBJ1-1	TGTGCCAGCAGCCCTCACAGGGAAACTGAAGCTTTCTTT	CASSPHRETEAFF
.	TRBV28	.	TRBJ1-2	TGTGCCAGCAGTTTCTTCGTCAGTGGCTATGGCTACACCTTC	CASSFFVSGYGYTF
.	TRBV5-1	.	TRBJ2-3	TGCGCCAGCAGCTCCCTCTTAGGATCCGGGGGAAGCACAGATACGCAGTATTTT	CASSSLLGSGGSTDTQYF
hyperexpanded	TRBV11-3	TRBD2	TRBJ2-1	TGTGCCAGCAGCTTGGCAGCGGGGGGCGATGAGCAGTTCTTC	CASSLAAGGDEQFF
.	TRBV9	.	TRBJ1-5	TGTGCCAGCAGCGTAGGGCCTTCGAAGCCCCAGCATTTT	CASSVGPSKPQHF
few	TRBV11-3	.	TRBJ2-3	TGTGCCAGCAGCTTACTAAGGGACACAGATACGCAGTATTTT	CASSLLRDTDTQYF
large	TRBV11-3	TRBD1	TRBJ1-2	TGTGCCAGCAGCCGATCCGGGACAGGCTCCTATGGCTACACCTTC	CASSRSGTGSYGYTF
hyperexpanded	TRBV30	.	TRBJ1-3	TGTGCCTGGTCAGGGGTTCGCTCTGGAAACACCATATATTTT	CAWSGVRSGNTIYF
large	TRBV11-3	TRBD1	TRBJ2-3	TGTGCCAGCAGCTTAGGGACAGGGGCAGATACGCAGTATTTT	CASSLGTGADTQYF
medium-sized	TRBV11-3	TRBD1	TRBJ2-3	TGTGCCAGCAGCTCCCAGGGGGCGTCGTCAGATACGCAGTATTTT	CASSSQGASSDTQYF
few	TRBV6-8	.	TRBJ1-2	TGTGCCAGCAGACGAGGGGGGGAAAACTATGGCTACACCTTC	CASRRGGENYGYTF
few	TRBV28	.	TRBJ2-7	TGTGCCATCGAAGCCGGGACTGCCGAGCAGTACTTC	CAIEAGTAEQYF